What follows describes a single T cell receptor (beta chain). This clone is a singleton in its sample. Its antigen target is currently unknown. The record has no base qualities; no much larger clone is one base away. This sample stems from a study of blood T cell repertoires in COVID-19 (dated by TCRdb to the early 2020s). With regard to the full study: Collaborator samples came from the United States, Italy and Spain and covered acute and convalescent phases of COVID-19. A freely available public database, intended as a resource for researchers studying the immune response to SARS-CoV-2, is where the repertoires were released. Subjects who had been exposed to COVID-19, were actively infected with it, or had recovered from it provided the deeply sampled blood TCRbeta repertoires that made up the dataset. Samples came from the ongoing ImmuneRACE study (first 160 participants) plus 1,254 subjects from 6 global collaborators. Nearly every sample came with metadata listing a de-identified subject ID, COVID-19 status, age in years and sex. The material from the prospective study consisted of cDNA or gDNA derived from T cells, B-cell-depleted T cells, or PBMCs. Where available, HLA class I and class II types were taken from metadata supplied by the sample provider and were not determined by assay-based typing. Points the paper makes about the study in general: The quantity of clinical and demographic metadata differed by source and by participant and was supplied without curation.

The immunoSEQ Assay, a bias-controlled multiplex PCR, was used to amplify TCRbeta CDR3 regions from genomic DNA. Turning to the authors' computational methods: The number of nucleated cells in each sample was estimated by amplification of reference gene primers within the assay. To quantify the absolute abundance of each unique TCRbeta CDR3 rearrangement, sequence reads were collapsed and filtered. For each sample, productive Simpson clonality was calculated by taking the square root of Simpson's diversity index across productive rearrangements. TCRdb mirrors the immuneACCESS table, restricted to in-frame sequences. Some clones are absent from its copies; in checked studies, under half trace to an unresolved V gene, and the reason for the others is unknown. That table furnishes V, J and clone size, whereas the DNA furnished D and trimming. This sample has around 120,000 clones in its table, and roughly 88% of those were observed once. About 0.9% of the sample is taken by the ten largest.

Trimming leaves V shorter by 0 bases and J shorter by 4 bases, with the junction holding 11 bases beyond the gene matches. Including the terminal cysteine and phenylalanine, the CDR3 comprises 17 residues. Only the CDR3 DNA stays, 51 bases, in frame from base 1. Collaborating institutions collected whole blood in K2EDTA tubes following their own protocols. For TCRbeta analysis, collaborator samples were shipped as frozen whole blood, as isolated PBMCs, or as DNA extracted from either sample type. Recombination connected TRBV23-1 to TRBJ2-7, with 8 bases aligning to TRBD2. TRBV23-1 is an open reading frame whose function is uncertain. The sequenced sample consisted of peripheral blood. This TCR derives from a woman between 50 and 59 years old with active or convalescent COVID-19. The nucleotide sequence reads TGCGCCAGCAGTCAATCGCGGCGACAGCGGGAGAAATACGAGCAGTACTTC. It is translated as CASSQSRRQREKYEQYF.